This record concerns one T cell receptor beta chain sequence. This sample is drawn from a study of shared clonotypes between healthy human individuals. For the study at large: Participating donors consisted of a couple of women and a few men aged 18 to 49.

Germline V gene sequence: CDR1 SGHAT, CDR2 FQNNGV. The V end was cut by 3 bases, the J end by 6 bases, with 11 bases between. This CDR3 comprises 13 residues. Data came from immunoSEQ multiplex PCR; TCRdb stores just in-frame clones and leaves some out. The table lists some 500,000 clones, around 80% of them singletons. Specimen: PBMCs. This clonotype originated in a woman aged 40 to 49 in good health. Some clones in this sample may be carry-over from other donors' samples. The chain recombines TRBV11-2 with TRBJ1-1, with D unclear. CDR3 sequence reads: CASSLAPGSEAFF. In DNA, the CDR3 is TGTGCCAGCAGCTTGGCCCCAGGCTCTGAAGCTTTCTTT. The full variable domain, rest sourced from reference TRBV11-2 and TRBJ1-1, is EAGVAQSPRYKIIEKRQSVAFWCNPISGHATLYWYQQILGQGPKLLIQFQNNGVVDDSQLPKDRFSAERLKGVDSTLKIQPAKLEDSAVYLCASSLAPGSEAFFGQGTRLTVV.